This T cell receptor (beta chain) is drawn from a study of T cell responses to AZD1222 COVID-19 vaccine. About the research overall: Pooling of second doses given at about 4 or about 12 weeks was done. Broader study findings: Baseline seropositives among AZD1222 recipients totaled only 5 to 7. Repertoire sampling occurred only after the peak T cell response. Close to half of spike-specific TCRs reportedly recognize unmutated variant regions.

Clones were read by immunoSEQ multiplex PCR, and TCRdb kept only the in-frame ones, dropping some. Of approximately 100,000 clones listed, about nine tenths are singletons. The germline V gene has CDR1 SGHRS and CDR2 YFSETQ. J lost 1 base, V lost 0 bases, and 4 bases had no gene match. The CDR3 is made up of 15 amino acids. This clone appeared a few times. The antigen is not known. Within the sample, other DNA sequences also encode this same CDR3. The sequence was obtained from an adult in good health. The chain employs TRBV5-1 and TRBJ2-7; TRBD1 agrees at 7 bases. The sequences come from peripheral blood, collected on day 0 of AZD1222 vaccination. CDR3 in DNA: TGCGCCAGCAGCTTGGCCTCAGGGGGTTCCTACGAGCAGTACTTC. This codes for CASSLASGGSYEQYF. Full variable domain (rest looked up from reference TRBV5-1 and TRBJ2-7): KAGVTQTPRYLIKTRGQQVTLSCSPISGHRSVSWYQQTPGQGLQFLFEYFSETQRNKGNFPGRFSGRQFSNSRSEMNVSTLELGDSALYLCASSLASGGSYEQYFGPGTRLTVT.